This paragraph covers one TCR beta chain sequence. TCR-alpha and TCR-beta chains were sequenced unpaired. Sequencing used immunoSEQ multiplex PCR; TCRdb keeps in-frame clones, though not all of them. Here the sample spans 85,000 to 90,000 clones, approximately 91% being singletons. Thawed, overnight-rested PBMC were stained with GMM-loaded CD1B tetramer, viability dye and anti-CD3, then sorted. CD1B tetramers were loaded with Rhodococcus equi-derived C32 glucose monomycolate. Before cryopreservation, the sorted PBMC lost their CD14-expressing monocytes. Tetramer-negative cells, about 97,000 per donor, were also sorted. The data stem from a study of T cells in tuberculosis. In germline, CDR1 is SEHNR, CDR2 FQNEAQ (reference sequence). CDR3 length: 13 residues. V lost 8 bases, J lost 4 bases, and 14 bases lay in between. General study points: The stringent gate may have excluded weak CD1B-GMM tetramer binders.

The clonotype originates from an adult woman with latent tuberculosis. Input material: CD1b-GMM tetramer-negative cells sorted from PBMCs. This chain links TRBV7-9 with TRBJ1-2; D is undetermined. The CDR3 DNA follows: TGTGCCAGCGCGGGCAGCCTCAGCTATGGCTACACCTTC. Amino acids: CASAGSLSYGYTF.